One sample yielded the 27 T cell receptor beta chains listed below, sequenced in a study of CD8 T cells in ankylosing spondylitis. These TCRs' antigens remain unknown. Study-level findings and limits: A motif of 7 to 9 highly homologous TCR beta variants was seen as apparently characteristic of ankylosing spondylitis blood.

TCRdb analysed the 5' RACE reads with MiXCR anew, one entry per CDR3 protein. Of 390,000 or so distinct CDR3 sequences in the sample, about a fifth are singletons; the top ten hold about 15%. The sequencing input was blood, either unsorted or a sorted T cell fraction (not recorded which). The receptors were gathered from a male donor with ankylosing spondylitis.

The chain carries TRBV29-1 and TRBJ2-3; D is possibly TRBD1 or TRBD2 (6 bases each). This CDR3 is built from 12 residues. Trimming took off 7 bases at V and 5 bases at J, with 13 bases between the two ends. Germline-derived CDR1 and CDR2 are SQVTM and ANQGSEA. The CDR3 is CSARGAEDTQYF. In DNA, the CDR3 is TGCAGCGCTAGGGGGGCAGAAGATACGCAGTATTTT.

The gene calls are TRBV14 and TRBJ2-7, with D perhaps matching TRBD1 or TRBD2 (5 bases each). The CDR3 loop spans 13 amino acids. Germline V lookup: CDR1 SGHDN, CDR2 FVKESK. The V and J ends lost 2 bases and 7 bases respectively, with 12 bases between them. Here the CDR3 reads CASSQFQGGEQYF. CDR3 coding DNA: TGTGCCAGCAGCCAATTCCAGGGCGGGGAGCAGTACTTC.

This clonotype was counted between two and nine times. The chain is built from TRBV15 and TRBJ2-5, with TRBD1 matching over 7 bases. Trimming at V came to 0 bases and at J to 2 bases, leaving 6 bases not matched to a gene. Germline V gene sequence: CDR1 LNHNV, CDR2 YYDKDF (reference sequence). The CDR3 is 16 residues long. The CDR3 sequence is CATSRDGPGGQETQYF. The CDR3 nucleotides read TGTGCCACCAGCAGAGATGGGCCAGGGGGTCAAGAGACCCAGTACTTC.

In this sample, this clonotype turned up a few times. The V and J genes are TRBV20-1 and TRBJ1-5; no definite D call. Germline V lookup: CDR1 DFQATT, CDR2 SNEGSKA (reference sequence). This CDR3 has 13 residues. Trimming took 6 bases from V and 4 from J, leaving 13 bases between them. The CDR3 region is CSATAQLNQPQHF. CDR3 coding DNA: TGCAGTGCGACTGCACAGCTAAATCAGCCCCAGCATTTT.

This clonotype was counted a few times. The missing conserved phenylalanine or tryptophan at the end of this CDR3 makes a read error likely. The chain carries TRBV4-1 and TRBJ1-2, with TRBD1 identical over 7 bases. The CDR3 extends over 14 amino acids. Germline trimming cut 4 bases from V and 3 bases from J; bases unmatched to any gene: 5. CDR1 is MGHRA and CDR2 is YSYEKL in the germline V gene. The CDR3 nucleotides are TGCGCCAGCAGCCCCCTCGACAGGGACTATGGCTACACCTCC. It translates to CASSPLDRDYGYTS.

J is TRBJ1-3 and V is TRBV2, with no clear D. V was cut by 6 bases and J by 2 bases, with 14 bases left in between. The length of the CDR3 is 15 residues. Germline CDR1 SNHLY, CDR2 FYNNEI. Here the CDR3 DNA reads TGTGCCAGCAGGGCAGACTCAATCACTGGAAACACCATATATTTT. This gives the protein CASRADSITGNTIYF.

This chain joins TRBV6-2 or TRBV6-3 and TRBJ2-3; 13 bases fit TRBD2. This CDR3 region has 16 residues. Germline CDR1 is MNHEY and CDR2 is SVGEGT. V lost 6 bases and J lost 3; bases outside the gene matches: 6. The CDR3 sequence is CASRTPGLAGTDTQYF. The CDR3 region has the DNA TGTGCCAGCAGGACACCGGGACTAGCGGGAACAGATACGCAGTATTTT.

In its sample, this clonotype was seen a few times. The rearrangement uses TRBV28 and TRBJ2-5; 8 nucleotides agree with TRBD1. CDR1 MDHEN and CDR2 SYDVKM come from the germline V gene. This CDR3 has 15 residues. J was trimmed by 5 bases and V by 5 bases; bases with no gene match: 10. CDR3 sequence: CASSPSGQGIETQYF. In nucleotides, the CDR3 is TGTGCCAGCAGTCCGTCCGGACAGGGAATCGAGACCCAGTACTTC.

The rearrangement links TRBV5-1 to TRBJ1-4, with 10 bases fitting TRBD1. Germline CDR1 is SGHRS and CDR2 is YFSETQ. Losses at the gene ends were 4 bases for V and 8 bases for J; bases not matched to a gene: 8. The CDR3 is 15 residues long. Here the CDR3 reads CASSPGTGDLEKLFF. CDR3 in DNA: TGCGCCAGCAGCCCCGGGACAGGGGATTTAGAAAAACTGTTTTTT.

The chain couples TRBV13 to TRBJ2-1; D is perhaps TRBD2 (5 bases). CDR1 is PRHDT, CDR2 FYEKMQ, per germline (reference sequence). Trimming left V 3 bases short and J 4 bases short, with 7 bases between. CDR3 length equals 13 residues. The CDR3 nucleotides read TGTGCCAGCAGCTTCACTAGATACAATGAGCAGTTCTTC. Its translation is CASSFTRYNEQFF. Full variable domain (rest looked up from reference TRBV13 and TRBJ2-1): AAGVIQSPRHLIKEKRETATLKCYPIPRHDTVYWYQQGPGQDPQFLISFYEKMQSDKGSIPDRFSAQQFSDYHSELNMSSLELGDSALYFCASSFTRYNEQFFGPGTRLTVL.

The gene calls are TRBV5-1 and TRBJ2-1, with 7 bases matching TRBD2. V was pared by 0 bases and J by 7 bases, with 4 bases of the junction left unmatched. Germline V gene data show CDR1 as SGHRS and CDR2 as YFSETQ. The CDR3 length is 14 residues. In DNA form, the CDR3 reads TGCGCCAGCAGCTTGGATCCCGGGGGGAATGAGCAGTTCTTC. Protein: CASSLDPGGNEQFF.

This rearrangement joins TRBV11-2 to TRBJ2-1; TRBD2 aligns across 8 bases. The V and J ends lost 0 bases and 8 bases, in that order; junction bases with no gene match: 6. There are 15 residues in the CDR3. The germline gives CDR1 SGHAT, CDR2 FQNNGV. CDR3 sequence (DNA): TGTGCCAGCAGCTTAGATGGACTAGCTAGAGATGAGCAGTTCTTC. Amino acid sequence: CASSLDGLARDEQFF. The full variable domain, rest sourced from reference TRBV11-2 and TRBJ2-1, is EAGVAQSPRYKIIEKRQSVAFWCNPISGHATLYWYQQILGQGPKLLIQFQNNGVVDDSQLPKDRFSAERLKGVDSTLKIQPAKLEDSAVYLCASSLDGLARDEQFFGPGTRLTVL.

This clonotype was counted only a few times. In nucleotides, the CDR3 is TGCGCCAGCAGCAAACCCGGGACTAGCGGGACGAACACCGGGGAGCTGTTTTTT. Amino acids: CASSKPGTSGTNTGELFF. The V and J genes are TRBV5-1 and TRBJ2-2; 13 positions match TRBD2. CDR1 is SGHRS and CDR2 is YFSETQ in the germline V gene. The CDR3 totals 18 residues. V trimming: 4 bases; J trimming: 0 bases; junction bases outside the gene matches: 6.

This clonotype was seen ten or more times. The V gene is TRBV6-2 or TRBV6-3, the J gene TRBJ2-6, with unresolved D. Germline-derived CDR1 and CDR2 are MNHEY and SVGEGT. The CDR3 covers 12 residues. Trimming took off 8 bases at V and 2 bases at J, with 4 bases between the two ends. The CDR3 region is CASHPGANVLTF. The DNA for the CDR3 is TGTGCCAGCCATCCTGGGGCCAACGTCCTGACTTTC.

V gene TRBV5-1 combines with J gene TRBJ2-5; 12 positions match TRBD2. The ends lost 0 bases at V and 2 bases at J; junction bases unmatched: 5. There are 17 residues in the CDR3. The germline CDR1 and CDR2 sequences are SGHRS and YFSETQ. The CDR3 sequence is CASSLALAGGLQETQYF. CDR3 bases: TGCGCCAGCAGCTTGGCTCTAGCGGGAGGGTTACAAGAGACCCAGTACTTC.

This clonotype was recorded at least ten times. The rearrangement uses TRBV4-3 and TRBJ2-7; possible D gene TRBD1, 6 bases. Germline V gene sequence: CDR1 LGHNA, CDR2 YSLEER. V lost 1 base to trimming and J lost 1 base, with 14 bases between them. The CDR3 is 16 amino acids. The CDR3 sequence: CASSQGSETGSYEQYF. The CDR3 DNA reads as TGCGCCAGCAGCCAAGGATCGGAAACAGGGTCCTACGAGCAGTACTTC.

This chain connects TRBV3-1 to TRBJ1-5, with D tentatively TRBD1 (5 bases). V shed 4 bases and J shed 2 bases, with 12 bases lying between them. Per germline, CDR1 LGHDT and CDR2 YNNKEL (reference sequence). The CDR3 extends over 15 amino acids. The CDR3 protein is CASSRDLTGNQPQHF. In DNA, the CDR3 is TGTGCCAGCAGCCGGGACCTGACCGGCAATCAGCCCCAGCATTTT.

The CDR3 region has the DNA TGTGCCACCAAAACCAACGAAGATACGCAGTATTTT. It translates to CATKTNEDTQYF. The chain is built from TRBV6-5 and TRBJ2-3, with no clear D. Germline V gene lookup returns CDR1 MNHEY and CDR2 SVGAGI. This CDR3 has 12 residues. Trimming removed 10 bases from V and 5 bases from J, with 13 bases in between.

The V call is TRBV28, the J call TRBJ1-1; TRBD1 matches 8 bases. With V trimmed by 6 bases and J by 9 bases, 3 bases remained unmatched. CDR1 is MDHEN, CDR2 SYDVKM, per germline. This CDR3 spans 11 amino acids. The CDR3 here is CASRGQDQAFF. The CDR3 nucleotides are TGTGCCAGCAGGGGACAGGATCAAGCTTTCTTT.

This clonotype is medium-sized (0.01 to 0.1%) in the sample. CDR3 residues: CSAIPDGDTQYF. The CDR3 DNA follows: TGCAGTGCTATACCCGACGGGGATACGCAGTATTTT. The rearrangement links TRBV20-1 to TRBJ2-3, with D hard to call. The germline gives CDR1 DFQATT, CDR2 SNEGSKA (reference sequence). The CDR3 is 12 residues long. Trimming shortened V by 4 bases and J by 6 bases, and 11 bases separated the two germline ends.

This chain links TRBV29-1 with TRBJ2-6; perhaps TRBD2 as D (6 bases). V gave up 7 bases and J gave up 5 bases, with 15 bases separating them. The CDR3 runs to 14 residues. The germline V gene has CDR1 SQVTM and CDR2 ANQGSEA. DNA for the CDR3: TGCAGCGCAACTGGGGGGTCCTGGGCCAACGTCCTGACTTTC. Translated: CSATGGSWANVLTF.

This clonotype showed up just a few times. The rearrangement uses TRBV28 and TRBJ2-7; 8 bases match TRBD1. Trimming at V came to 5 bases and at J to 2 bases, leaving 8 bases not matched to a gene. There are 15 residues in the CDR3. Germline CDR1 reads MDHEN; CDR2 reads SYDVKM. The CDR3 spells CASSLRDRYTYEQYF. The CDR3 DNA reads TGTGCCAGCAGTCTCCGGGACAGGTATACCTACGAGCAGTACTTC.

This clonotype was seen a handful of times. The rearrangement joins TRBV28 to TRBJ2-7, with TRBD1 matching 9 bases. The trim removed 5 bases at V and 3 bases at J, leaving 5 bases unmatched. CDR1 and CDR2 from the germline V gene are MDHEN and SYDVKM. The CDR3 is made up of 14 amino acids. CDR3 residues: CASSPPDRGYEQYF. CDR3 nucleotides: TGTGCCAGCAGTCCCCCGGACAGGGGCTACGAGCAGTACTTC.

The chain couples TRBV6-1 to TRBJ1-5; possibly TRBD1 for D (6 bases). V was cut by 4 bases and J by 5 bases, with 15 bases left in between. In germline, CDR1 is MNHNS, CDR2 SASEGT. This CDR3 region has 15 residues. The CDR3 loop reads CASSANREVHQPQHF. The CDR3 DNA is TGTGCCAGCAGTGCTAACAGGGAAGTCCATCAGCCCCAGCATTTT.

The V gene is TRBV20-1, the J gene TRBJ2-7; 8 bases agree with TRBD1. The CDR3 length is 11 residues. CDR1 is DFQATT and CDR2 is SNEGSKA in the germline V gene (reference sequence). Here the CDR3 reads CSAGQAYEQYF. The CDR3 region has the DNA TGCAGCGCGGGACAGGCCTACGAGCAGTACTTC.

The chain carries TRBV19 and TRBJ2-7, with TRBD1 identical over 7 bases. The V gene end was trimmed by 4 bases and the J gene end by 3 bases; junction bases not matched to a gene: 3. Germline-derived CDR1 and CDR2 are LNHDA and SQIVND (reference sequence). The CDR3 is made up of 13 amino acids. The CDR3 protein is CASSRTGYYEQYF. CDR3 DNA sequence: TGTGCCAGTAGTAGGACAGGATACTACGAGCAGTACTTC.

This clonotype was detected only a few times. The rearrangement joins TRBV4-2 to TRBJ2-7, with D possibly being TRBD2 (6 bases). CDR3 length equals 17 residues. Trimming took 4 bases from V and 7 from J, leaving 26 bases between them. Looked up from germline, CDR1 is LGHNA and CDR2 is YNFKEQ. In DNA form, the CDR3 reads TGTGCCAGCAGCCCCATTGATCGGGCGGAGATGGGGGGTGAGCAGTACTTC. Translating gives CASSPIDRAEMGGEQYF.